The 6 T cell receptor beta chains below come from one sample, sequenced in a study of patients and donors after allogeneic stem cell transplantation. TCRdb processed the RT-PCR reads anew with MiXCR; each CDR3 protein has one entry. The sample includes 100,000 to 120,000 distinct CDR3 sequences, around 38% of them seen just once. The sequencing input was blood, either unsorted or a sorted T cell fraction (not recorded which). Source of these receptors: a human donor who was either an allogeneic HSCT recipient or a stem cell or donor lymphocyte infusion donor (not recorded which). It is not recorded whose cells these are; they may come from a transplant donor.

Concerning this clonotype itself: The junction departs from the called germline gene at one end, perhaps through a read error. DNA for the CDR3: TGTGCCAGCGGTTTCTATGGCTACACCTTC. Translation gives CASGFYGYTF. The chain recombines TRBV28 with TRBJ1-2; D is undetermined. This CDR3 region has 10 residues. Germline CDR1 is MDHEN and CDR2 is SYDVKM.

The V gene is TRBV29-1, the J gene TRBJ2-1; D is undetermined. CDR3 length equals 11 residues. Germline CDR1 reads SQVTM; CDR2 reads ANQGSEA. Trimming cost V 4 bases and J 8 bases, with 9 bases left between them. This chain's CDR3 is CSVGGGYEQFF. The CDR3 DNA is TGCAGCGTTGGAGGCGGCTATGAGCAGTTCTTC.

This clonotype has a handful of counts. The V and J genes are TRBV29-1 and TRBJ1-2; D remains ambiguous. V lost 6 bases to trimming and J lost 4 bases, with 12 bases between them. CDR3 length: 12 amino acids. In germline, CDR1 is SQVTM, CDR2 ANQGSEA. The CDR3 protein is CSVRHLIYGYTF. CDR3 in DNA: TGCAGCGTGAGACACCTCATCTATGGCTACACCTTC. The variable domain in full, with the rest retrieved from reference TRBV29-1 and TRBJ1-2, is SAVISQKPSRDICQRGTSLTIQCQVDSQVTMMFWYRQQPGQSLTLIATANQGSEATYESGFVIDKFPISRPNLTFSTLTVSNMSPEDSSIYLCSVRHLIYGYTFGSGTRLTVV.

This clonotype has a handful of counts. The CDR3 DNA follows: TGTGCCAGCAGCCGCCTGGGTTATAATGAAAAACTGTTTTTT. Its translation is CASSRLGYNEKLFF. The chain joins TRBV14 to TRBJ1-4; D call uncertain. This CDR3 has 14 residues. CDR1 is SGHDN and CDR2 is FVKESK in the germline V gene. Trimming cost V 4 bases and J 4 bases, with 10 bases left between them.

The genes are TRBV20-1 and TRBJ1-5, with D maybe TRBD1 (6 bases). V lost 3 bases and J 1 base, leaving 7 bases between the germline ends. The V gene's germline CDR1 is DFQATT and CDR2 SNEGSKA (reference sequence). The CDR3 has 13 amino acids. For the CDR3, the DNA is TGCAGTGCTAGTAGGGGGAGCAATCAGCCCCAGCATTTT. Translation: CSASRGSNQPQHF.

There are many counts of this clonotype. The rearrangement links TRBV12-3 or TRBV12-4 to TRBJ2-5; D gene ambiguous. CDR3 length equals 12 residues. Trimming removed 2 bases from V and 5 bases from J, with 6 bases in between. CDR3 sequence reads: CASSLNSETQYF. The DNA for the CDR3 is TGTGCCAGCAGTTTAAACAGCGAGACCCAGTACTTC.